What follows are 22 T cell receptor beta chains derived from one specimen sequenced in a study of response to subunit inactivated influenza vaccine. TCRdb re-called the RT-PCR reads through MiXCR, storing one row per CDR3 protein. The table includes roughly 150,000 distinct CDR3 sequences, about a tenth detected once. This sample comprised non-naive T cells sorted from PBMCs, obtained 35 to 45 days after vaccination. Receptor source: a man in his fifties or sixties who received an inactivated influenza vaccine.

This clonotype was counted a few times. This chain connects TRBV25-1 to TRBJ2-7, with D possibly being TRBD1 or TRBD2 (6 bases each). This CDR3 comprises 16 residues. Trimming removed 0 bases at V and 4 bases at J, with 16 bases between. CDR1 and CDR2 from the germline V gene are MGHDK and SYGVNS. CDR3 amino acids: CASSEYSGGAIYEQYF. In DNA, the CDR3 is TGTGCCAGCAGTGAATATTCCGGGGGCGCTATATACGAGCAGTACTTC.

This clonotype was picked up many times. The rearrangement uses TRBV29-1 and TRBJ1-2, with a tentative D call TRBD1 (6 bases). The CDR3 spans 13 residues. V lost 2 bases and J 5 bases, leaving 12 bases between the germline ends. The germline gives CDR1 SQVTM, CDR2 ANQGSEA. The DNA for the CDR3 is TGCAGCGTTGAACTGGGGGCGGATTATGGCTACACCTTC. Amino acid sequence: CSVELGADYGYTF.

This clonotype was seen more than once but under ten times. V and J are TRBV28 and TRBJ2-1; 10 bases align to TRBD1. The CDR3 extends over 16 amino acids. Germline lookup yields CDR1 MDHEN and CDR2 SYDVKM. J lost 1 base, V lost 6 bases, and 6 bases had no gene match. The CDR3 DNA reads as TGTGCCAGCAGCGAGCTGGGACAGGGGTCCTACAATGAGCAGTTCTTC. Protein: CASSELGQGSYNEQFF.

This clonotype came up many times. The V and J genes are TRBV7-9 and TRBJ2-1; tentatively, D is TRBD1 (6 bases). The V gene's germline CDR1 is SEHNR and CDR2 FQNEAQ (reference sequence). There are 13 residues in the CDR3. Trimming removed 5 bases from V and 5 bases from J, with 10 bases in between. CDR3 DNA: TGTGCCAGCAGCCGGGACACTAACAATGAGCAGTTCTTC. It yields the protein CASSRDTNNEQFF.

This clonotype was seen a few times. The chain uses TRBV13 and TRBJ1-2, with 7 bases lining up with TRBD1. Unmatched junction bases numbered 11, after V lost 4 bases and J lost 3 bases. The germline CDR1 and CDR2 sequences are PRHDT and FYEKMQ (reference sequence). The CDR3 totals 16 residues. CDR3 bases: TGTGCCAGCAGCTCAACACAACAGGGGTCGGACTATGGCTACACCTTC. This translates into CASSSTQQGSDYGYTF.

This clonotype was counted many times. The rearrangement uses TRBV20-1 and TRBJ2-7; D remains ambiguous. The CDR3 is 13 residues long. Germline V gene lookup returns CDR1 DFQATT and CDR2 SNEGSKA (reference sequence). V shed 2 bases and J shed 6 bases, with 14 bases lying between them. The CDR3 here is CSARKQAKVEQYF. DNA of the CDR3: TGCAGTGCTAGAAAACAAGCGAAGGTCGAGCAGTACTTC.

The sample holds many counts of this clonotype. The chain is built from TRBV12-3 or TRBV12-4 and TRBJ2-7; D is uncertain. Trimming removed 5 bases at V and 3 bases at J, with 11 bases between. CDR3 length equals 13 residues. The CDR3 loop reads CASSRAGSYEQYF. In nucleotides, the CDR3 is TGTGCCAGCAGTCGGGCAGGCAGCTACGAGCAGTACTTC.

V and J are TRBV7-8 and TRBJ2-4; D call uncertain. This CDR3 contains 14 residues. V lost 5 bases to trimming and J lost 1 base, with 9 bases between them. Germline CDR1 SGHVS, CDR2 FQNEAQ. The CDR3 loop is CASSPLGAKNIQYF. CDR3 bases: TGTGCCAGCAGCCCCCTAGGGGCCAAAAACATTCAGTACTTC. The full variable domain, its missing parts supplied by reference TRBV7-8 and TRBJ2-4, is GAGVSQSPRYKVAKRGQDVALRCDPISGHVSLFWYQQALGQGPEFLTYFQNEAQLDKSGLPSDRFFAERPEGSVSTLKIQRTQQEDSAVYLCASSPLGAKNIQYFGAGTRLSVL.

For this clonotype: Since a much larger clone is just one base distant, this may be a read error. The V gene is TRBV12-3 or TRBV12-4, the J gene TRBJ2-7; 8 bases line up with TRBD1. This CDR3 spans 17 amino acids. CDR3 protein: CASSLRYLGQGSYELYF. The DNA for the CDR3 is TGTGCCAGCAGTTTAAGGTACTTAGGACAGGGTTCCTACGAGCTGTACTTC.

The chain recombines TRBV4-1 with TRBJ2-3; TRBD2 might be the D (6 bases). The CDR3 is 18 amino acids. Germline CDR1 reads MGHRA; CDR2 reads YSYEKL. With 3 bases removed from V and 3 bases from J, the gap between germline ends came to 22 bases. CDR3 region: CASSQGFFRGTRTDTQYF. CDR3 sequence (DNA): TGCGCCAGCAGCCAGGGCTTTTTTCGGGGGACCAGGACAGATACGCAGTATTTT.

This clonotype has ten or more counts. The chain is built from TRBV30 and TRBJ2-6, with D tentatively TRBD2 (5 bases). Germline loops: CDR1 GTSNPN, CDR2 SVGIG (reference sequence). The CDR3 runs to 19 residues. Trimming cost V 3 bases and J 1 base, with 22 bases left between them. CDR3 sequence (DNA): TGTGCCTGGAGGGAAGAGGGAGTTGTTAGACTTTCTGGGGCCAACGTCCTGACTTTC. It is translated as CAWREEGVVRLSGANVLTF.

The genes are TRBV24-1 and TRBJ2-7; unclear D gene. Germline CDR1 and CDR2: KGHDR and SFDVKD. The CDR3 totals 13 residues. V lost 4 bases, J lost 2 bases, and 8 bases lay in between. CDR3 sequence (DNA): TGTGCCACCAGTGACTCGAATACCTACGAGCAGTACTTC. Protein product: CATSDSNTYEQYF.

This clonotype was seen more than once but under ten times. The chain has TRBV27 and TRBJ1-5; tentative D call: TRBD1 (6 bases). Germline assignment: CDR1 MNHEY and CDR2 SMNVEV (reference sequence). The CDR3 is made up of 13 amino acids. V was pared by 4 bases and J by 2 bases, with 6 bases between. The CDR3 protein is CASSYRGNQPQHF. Here the CDR3 DNA reads TGTGCCAGCAGTTACAGGGGCAATCAGCCCCAGCATTTT.

CDR3 region: CASSLVMREAFF. The CDR3 coding sequence is TGTGCCAGCAGCTTAGTCATGAGGGAAGCTTTCTTT. V usage is TRBV5-5 and J usage is TRBJ1-1; the D is unclear. This CDR3 is 12 amino acids long. Germline assignment: CDR1 SGHKS and CDR2 YYEKEE (reference sequence). V lost 2 bases, J lost 8 bases, and 10 bases lay in between. The variable domain in full, completed from reference TRBV5-5 and TRBJ1-1, reads DAGVTQSPTHLIKTRGQQVTLRCSPISGHKSVSWYQQVLGQGPQFIFQYYEKEERGRGNFPDRFSARQFPNYSSELNVNALLLGDSALYLCASSLVMREAFFGQGTRLTVV.

The rearrangement joins TRBV20-1 to TRBJ2-1; 7 bases fit TRBD1. The length of the CDR3 is 13 residues. Trimming cost V 5 bases and J 3 bases; bases outside gene matches: 4. CDR1 is DFQATT, CDR2 SNEGSKA, per germline (reference sequence). The CDR3 spells CSAQGQIYNEQFF. CDR3 nucleotides: TGCAGTGCTCAGGGACAGATCTACAATGAGCAGTTCTTC.

This clonotype appeared many times. CDR3 region: CASSLGTGANVLTF. CDR3 bases: TGCGCCAGCAGCTTGGGAACTGGGGCCAACGTCCTGACTTTC. This rearrangement joins TRBV5-1 to TRBJ2-6; D remains unclear. Trimming took 0 bases from V and 2 from J, leaving 3 bases between them. This CDR3 region has 14 residues. The germline V gene has CDR1 SGHRS and CDR2 YFSETQ.

This clonotype has only a few counts. The chain recombines TRBV27 with TRBJ2-6; possible D gene TRBD2, 6 bases. V was pared by 6 bases and J by 2 bases, with 11 bases between. The germline gives CDR1 MNHEY, CDR2 SMNVEV (reference sequence). The CDR3 contains 15 residues. The CDR3 coding sequence is TGTGCCAGCAGCGCGGGACGCGCTGGGGCCAACGTCCTGACTTTC. Amino acids: CASSAGRAGANVLTF.

This clonotype was detected only a few times. V and J are TRBV3-1 and TRBJ1-5; D is unclear. The germline V gene has CDR1 LGHDT and CDR2 YNNKEL (reference sequence). The CDR3 runs to 13 residues. Deletions cut 2 bases from V and 4 bases from J, with 6 bases between. CDR3 DNA: TGTGCCAGCAGCCAACAGCTTAATCAGCCCCAGCATTTT. Protein: CASSQQLNQPQHF.

This clonotype has only a few counts. This chain links TRBV4-1 with TRBJ2-5; perhaps TRBD2 as D (6 bases). The ends were cut back, 0 bases at V and 2 bases at J, with 13 bases in the middle. Per germline, CDR1 MGHRA and CDR2 YSYEKL. CDR3 length: 16 amino acids. The chain's CDR3 is CASSQDPGLLQETQYF. CDR3 coding DNA: TGCGCCAGCAGCCAAGACCCGGGACTCCTGCAAGAGACCCAGTACTTC.

V and J are TRBV3-1 and TRBJ2-1; TRBD2 matches at 14 bases. Germline V CDR1 and CDR2: LGHDT, YNNKEL (reference sequence). The CDR3 extends over 15 amino acids. Trimming removed 1 base from V and 8 bases from J; junction bases left unmatched: 1. This CDR3 reads CASSQGLAGGDEQFF. The CDR3 region has the DNA TGTGCCAGCAGCCAAGGACTAGCGGGGGGGGATGAGCAGTTCTTC.

The rearrangement uses TRBV5-5 and TRBJ2-7; 7 bases are a match to TRBD1. The germline gives CDR1 SGHKS, CDR2 YYEKEE (reference sequence). Trimming removed 4 bases from V and 3 bases from J; junction bases left unmatched: 10. The CDR3 loop spans 15 amino acids. The CDR3 DNA is TGTGCCAGCAGCCAAGTTTGGGACAGAAGCTACGAGCAGTACTTC. Translated, it gives CASSQVWDRSYEQYF. The full variable domain, completed using reference TRBV5-5 and TRBJ2-7, is DAGVTQSPTHLIKTRGQQVTLRCSPISGHKSVSWYQQVLGQGPQFIFQYYEKEERGRGNFPDRFSARQFPNYSSELNVNALLLGDSALYLCASSQVWDRSYEQYFGPGTRLTVT.

By share, this clonotype ranks as medium-sized. V is TRBV12-3 or TRBV12-4 and J is TRBJ2-5, with a weak D call TRBD1 (5 bases). The CDR3 has 12 amino acids. Trimming shortened V by 5 bases and J by 5 bases, and 9 bases separated the two germline ends. The CDR3 reads CASSDPGETQYF. For the CDR3, the DNA is TGTGCCAGCAGTGACCCAGGGGAGACCCAGTACTTC.